This TCR beta chain was identified during a study of T cell repertoires in cytomegalovirus infection. About the research overall: It was recently identified HLA-C-restricted and well-studied HLA-B-restricted CMV epitopes that the study used. In public TCR beta signatures, there were indications of both CMV infection and matching HLA type.

TCRdb re-analysed the reads in MiXCR, keeping a single row per CDR3 protein. The top ten hold around a sixth of the sample, which has roughly 730,000 distinct CDR3 sequences, 30% to 35% seen once. General study results and limits: Dominant in the ex vivo response were TCR beta clonotypes restricted by HLA-C and specific for CMV.

Remarks on this clonotype: As yet, its antigen is unknown.

The source of this sequence is a human donor in good health (CMV status not recorded). Some clones in this sample may be carry-over from other donors' samples. The specimen comprised cultured PBMCs, sampled from culture after CMV antigen stimulation.

Written as DNA, the CDR3 is TGTGCCAGCAGTCTCGGACTAGCGGAGAACAATGAGCAGTTCTTC. As protein: CASSLGLAENNEQFF. The chain recombines TRBV12-3 or TRBV12-4 with TRBJ2-1; 10 positions match TRBD2. The CDR3 length is 15 residues. Trimming took 5 bases from V and 5 from J; bases not matched to a gene: 6.